The 27 T cell receptor beta chains given below trace back to one sample, sequenced in a study of early T cells in non-severe SARS-CoV-2 infection. Via MiXCR, TCRdb re-called the 5' RACE reads, giving one row per CDR3 protein. The table has about 56,000 distinct CDR3 sequences, approximately 16% seen once. Sample: whole blood, taken at baseline. Receptors were obtained from an adult who was a healthcare worker with PCR-confirmed SARS-CoV-2 infection or an uninfected control (not recorded which).

This clonotype turned up a few times. The chain joins TRBV20-1 to TRBJ2-3; TRBD2 matches 9 bases. The CDR3 covers 15 residues. Germline CDR1 DFQATT, CDR2 SNEGSKA (reference sequence). The V gene end was trimmed by 5 bases and the J gene end by 4 bases; junction bases not matched to a gene: 10. The CDR3 sequence: CSAPIAGVRADTQYF. CDR3 nucleotides: TGCAGTGCTCCAATAGCGGGAGTCAGAGCAGATACGCAGTATTTT.

This clonotype was detected a few times. The rearrangement uses TRBV30 and TRBJ2-7; tentatively, D is TRBD2 (6 bases). This CDR3 contains 13 residues. Germline CDR1 is GTSNPN and CDR2 is SVGIG (reference sequence). Deletions cut 3 bases from V and 7 bases from J, with 16 bases between. The CDR3 sequence: CAWRTDPRGEQYF. CDR3 in DNA: TGTGCCTGGAGGACAGACCCTCGGGGGGAGCAGTACTTC.

The rearrangement uses TRBV12-3 or TRBV12-4 and TRBJ2-1; the D is unclear. This CDR3 is 13 amino acids long. The ends were cut back, 0 bases at V and 9 bases at J, with 9 bases in the middle. The CDR3 region is CASSLAQGLEQFF. CDR3 DNA: TGTGCCAGCAGTTTAGCGCAAGGGCTTGAGCAGTTCTTC.

This clonotype was detected a few times. The chain uses TRBV5-1 and TRBJ2-3; tentative D call: TRBD1 (6 bases). The CDR3 covers 16 residues. V was trimmed by 5 bases and J by 0 bases, leaving 16 bases between them. Germline lookup yields CDR1 SGHRS and CDR2 YFSETQ. CDR3 amino acids: CASRPQGTPSTDTQYF. The CDR3, as DNA: TGCGCCAGCAGACCACAGGGCACCCCTAGCACAGATACGCAGTATTTT.

This clonotype appeared many times. The chain combines TRBV2 with TRBJ1-4; D may be TRBD1 (5 bases). This CDR3 has 15 residues. Trimming removed 0 bases from V and 10 bases from J, with 15 bases in between. Germline CDR1 and CDR2: SNHLY and FYNNEI. In nucleotides, the CDR3 is TGTGCCAGCAGTGAAGCTTGGGACCCCAGAGGAAAACTGTTTTTT. As protein: CASSEAWDPRGKLFF.

The V call is TRBV27, the J call TRBJ1-5; D perhaps matches TRBD1 (6 bases). The CDR3 is 14 residues long. Between the trimmed V and J ends, which lost 5 bases and 5 bases, there was a span of 13 bases. Germline loops: CDR1 MNHEY, CDR2 SMNVEV (reference sequence). CDR3 in amino acids: CASSQDSPHQPQHF. The CDR3 nucleotides are TGTGCCAGCAGTCAGGACAGCCCACATCAGCCCCAGCATTTT.

This clonotype was recorded a few times. This chain connects TRBV4-1 to TRBJ2-1; D might be TRBD2 (6 bases). V was pared by 3 bases and J by 0 bases, with 9 bases between. Germline CDR1 is MGHRA and CDR2 is YSYEKL. This CDR3 comprises 15 residues. The CDR3 sequence is CASSQGLPSYNEQFF. CDR3 nucleotide sequence: TGCGCCAGCAGCCAGGGACTTCCCTCCTACAATGAGCAGTTCTTC.

This chain connects TRBV20-1 to TRBJ2-2, with D perhaps TRBD2 (6 bases). The CDR3 consists of 15 residues. Germline CDR1 and CDR2: DFQATT and SNEGSKA (reference sequence). The V gene lost 2 bases and the J gene lost 7 bases, with 17 bases spanning the gap. CDR3 sequence: CSARNSVSGGGELFF. CDR3 bases: TGCAGTGCTAGAAACTCCGTTAGCGGTGGCGGGGAGCTGTTTTTT.

This clonotype was observed a few times. V and J are TRBV7-9 and TRBJ2-4; 7 bases map to TRBD1. With 6 bases clipped from V and 2 bases from J, the junction kept 19 bases outside the gene matches. Germline V gives CDR1 SEHNR, CDR2 FQNEAQ (reference sequence). The CDR3 is made up of 19 amino acids. CDR3 residues: CASRPALGQALSSKNIQYF. The CDR3 coding sequence is TGTGCCAGCAGACCTGCATTAGGACAGGCCCTAAGTTCCAAAAACATTCAGTACTTC.

This clonotype was observed a handful of times. V gene TRBV6-6 combines with J gene TRBJ2-3; D unresolved. CDR1 and CDR2 (germline): MNHNY, SVGAGI (reference sequence). V lost 5 bases, J lost 6 bases, and 9 bases lay in between. The CDR3 is 12 amino acids. CDR3 loop: CASSQHGDTQYF. The CDR3 DNA reads TGTGCCAGCAGTCAACACGGGGATACGCAGTATTTT.

This clonotype was seen only a few times. This chain uses TRBV2 with TRBJ2-6; maybe TRBD1 (5 bases). Trimming removed 4 bases from V and 1 base from J, with 8 bases in between. From germline, CDR1 is SNHLY and CDR2 FYNNEI. This CDR3 is built from 15 residues. The CDR3 region is CASSAPGSGANVLTF. CDR3 nucleotide sequence: TGTGCCAGCAGTGCCCCAGGGTCTGGGGCCAACGTCCTGACTTTC.

The chain joins TRBV27 to TRBJ2-7, with TRBD1 matching 7 bases. This CDR3 has 15 residues. Germline V CDR1 and CDR2: MNHEY, SMNVEV (reference sequence). V was pared by 6 bases and J by 5 bases, with 13 bases of the junction left unmatched. The CDR3 loop is CASRLRTGSPDEQYF. CDR3 sequence (DNA): TGTGCCAGCAGATTAAGGACAGGTTCCCCGGACGAGCAGTACTTC.

This clonotype appeared many times. The chain carries TRBV12-3 or TRBV12-4 and TRBJ1-6; D perhaps matches TRBD1 (6 bases). The CDR3 is made up of 14 amino acids. Trimming left V 5 bases short and J 8 bases short, with 13 bases between. The CDR3 loop is CASSQQGFDSPLHF. CDR3 bases: TGTGCCAGCAGTCAACAGGGATTCGATTCACCCCTCCACTTT.

This rearrangement joins TRBV5-1 to TRBJ2-4; 10 nucleotides agree with TRBD1. Germline V gives CDR1 SGHRS, CDR2 YFSETQ. The CDR3 runs to 20 residues. V shed 0 bases, J shed 0 bases, and the junction held 12 bases outside the gene matches. The CDR3 protein is CASSLDGTGATRVAKNIQYF. DNA of the CDR3: TGCGCCAGCAGCTTGGACGGGACAGGGGCAACTAGGGTAGCCAAAAACATTCAGTACTTC.

Ten or more counts support this clonotype. The V call is TRBV7-9, the J call TRBJ2-3; TRBD2 aligns across 7 bases. CDR1 is SEHNR, CDR2 FQNEAQ, per germline (reference sequence). This CDR3 has 13 amino acids. With 6 bases clipped from V and 6 bases from J, the junction kept 6 bases outside the gene matches. Here the CDR3 DNA reads TGTGCCAGCAGTATCGACGGGGGGGATACGCAGTATTTT. Protein product: CASSIDGGDTQYF.

In this sample, this clonotype turned up a few times. The chain employs TRBV2 and TRBJ2-5; the D is unclear. Deletions cut 8 bases from V and 1 base from J, with 8 bases between. In germline, CDR1 is SNHLY, CDR2 FYNNEI. The CDR3 has 12 residues. DNA for the CDR3: TGTGCCAGCGGTCAATCCCAAGAGACCCAGTACTTC. It translates to CASGQSQETQYF.

There are a few counts of this clonotype. This chain uses TRBV7-8 with TRBJ2-5; tentatively, D is TRBD2 (6 bases). The CDR3 has 15 residues. V lost 7 bases, J lost 3 bases, and 18 bases lay in between. From germline, CDR1 is SGHVS and CDR2 FQNEAQ. The CDR3 coding sequence is TGTGCCAGCACCTATATGGGTAGCGGAAAAGAGACCCAGTACTTC. Translating gives CASTYMGSGKETQYF.

This clonotype was recorded a few times. The J gene is TRBJ2-2, the V gene TRBV7-9, with 10 bases aligning to TRBD1. The CDR3 consists of 17 residues. Per the germline V gene, CDR1 is SEHNR and CDR2 is FQNEAQ (reference sequence). V lost 5 bases, J lost 3 bases, and 9 bases stayed unmatched. CDR3 residues: CASSTRIGTGDTGELFF. The CDR3 nucleotides are TGTGCCAGCAGCACCAGGATTGGGACAGGGGACACCGGGGAGCTGTTTTTT.

This rearrangement joins TRBV6-2 or TRBV6-3 to TRBJ2-7; 7 nucleotides align to TRBD1. Trimming cost V 4 bases and J 0 bases; bases outside gene matches: 3. The CDR3 sequence is 14 residues long. Germline loops: CDR1 MNHEY, CDR2 SVGEGT. For the CDR3, the DNA is TGTGCCAGCAGTTTAGGGGGCCGCTCCTACGAGCAGTACTTC. This encodes CASSLGGRSYEQYF.

This chain links TRBV29-1 with TRBJ2-7, with 12 positions matching TRBD2. Germline V gene sequence: CDR1 SQVTM, CDR2 ANQGSEA. The CDR3 runs to 14 residues. V dropped 4 bases and J dropped 7; count of bases not matched to a gene: 8. CDR3 region: CSVGLAGGPEEQYF. For the CDR3, the DNA is TGCAGCGTTGGGCTAGCGGGAGGGCCAGAGGAGCAGTACTTC.

This clonotype was recorded at least ten times. The chain uses TRBV28 and TRBJ1-1, with a tentative D call TRBD1 (5 bases). Deletions cut 2 bases from V and 0 bases from J, with 16 bases between. Germline V gene lookup returns CDR1 MDHEN and CDR2 SYDVKM. The CDR3 sequence is 17 residues long. CDR3 amino acids: CASSLDRWGNVNTEAFF. DNA for the CDR3: TGTGCCAGCAGTTTAGACCGTTGGGGGAACGTGAACACTGAAGCTTTCTTT.

This clonotype turned up a few times. The V call is TRBV18, the J call TRBJ1-4, with 8 bases identical to TRBD1. The CDR3 extends over 13 amino acids. J was trimmed by 7 bases and V by 2 bases; bases with no gene match: 0. Germline CDR1 KGHSH, CDR2 LQKENI. The CDR3 loop reads CASSPGTGEKLFF. The DNA of the CDR3 is TGTGCCAGCTCACCAGGGACAGGTGAAAAACTGTTTTTT.

This clonotype has more than one count but fewer than ten. CDR3 loop: CASIKAGGPRTYNEQFF. The CDR3, as DNA: TGTGCCAGCATCAAAGCGGGAGGGCCTCGGACCTACAATGAGCAGTTCTTC. J is TRBJ2-1 and V is TRBV6-1; TRBD2 agrees at 10 bases. V lost 7 bases, J lost 2 bases, and 11 bases stayed unmatched. The germline V gene encodes CDR1 MNHNS and CDR2 SASEGT. The CDR3 spans 17 residues.

The chain links TRBV7-2 to TRBJ2-4; 12 bases agree with TRBD2. V trimming: 1 base; J trimming: 7 bases; junction bases outside the gene matches: 20. CDR3 length: 21 residues. In germline, CDR1 is SGHTA, CDR2 FQGNSA. DNA for the CDR3: TGTGCCAGCAGCTTAGGGCTCTGGGCTAGCGGGAGGGCCTGGGTGTCCAACATTCAGTACTTC. It encodes CASSLGLWASGRAWVSNIQYF. Filled out from reference TRBV7-2 and TRBJ2-4, the complete variable domain reads GAGVSQSPSNKVTEKGKDVELRCDPISGHTALYWYRQSLGQGLEFLIYFQGNSAPDKSGLPSDRFSAERTGGSVSTLTIQRTQQEDSAVYLCASSLGLWASGRAWVSNIQYFGAGTRLSVL.

This sequence joins TRBV28 and TRBJ2-7; TRBD2 matches 8 bases. The germline V gene encodes CDR1 MDHEN and CDR2 SYDVKM. The CDR3 extends over 14 amino acids. J was trimmed by 0 bases and V by 8 bases; bases with no gene match: 6. This CDR3 reads CASSVAGPSYEQYF. As DNA, the CDR3 is TGTGCCAGCTCTGTAGCGGGACCCTCCTACGAGCAGTACTTC.

The gene calls are TRBV21-1 and TRBJ2-2. TRBV21-1 is tagged as a pseudogene. The CDR3 is 12 amino acids. CDR3 sequence (DNA): TGTGCCAGCAGCTCTTGTACCGGGGAGCTGTTTTTT. Protein: CASSSCTGELFF.

In its sample, this clonotype was seen a few times. The V call is TRBV29-1, the J call TRBJ2-3; weak D call: TRBD1 (6 bases). The V end was cut by 3 bases, the J end by 2 bases, with 12 bases between. The CDR3 is made up of 14 amino acids. CDR1 SQVTM and CDR2 ANQGSEA come from the germline V gene. The CDR3 coding sequence is TGCAGCGTTGAGGGGGCGCAGACCACAGATACGCAGTATTTT. As protein: CSVEGAQTTDTQYF.